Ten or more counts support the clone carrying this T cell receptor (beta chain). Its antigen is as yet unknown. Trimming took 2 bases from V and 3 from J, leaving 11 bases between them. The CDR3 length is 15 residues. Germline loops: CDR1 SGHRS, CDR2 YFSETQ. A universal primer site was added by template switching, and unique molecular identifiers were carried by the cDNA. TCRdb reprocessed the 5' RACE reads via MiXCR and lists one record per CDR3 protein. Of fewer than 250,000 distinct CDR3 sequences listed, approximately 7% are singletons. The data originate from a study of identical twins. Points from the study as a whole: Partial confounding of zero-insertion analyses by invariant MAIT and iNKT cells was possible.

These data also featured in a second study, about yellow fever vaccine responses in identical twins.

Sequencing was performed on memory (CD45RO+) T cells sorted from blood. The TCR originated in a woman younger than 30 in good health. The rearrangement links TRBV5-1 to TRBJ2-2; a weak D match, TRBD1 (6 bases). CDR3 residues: CASSFQGSDTGELFF. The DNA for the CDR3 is TGCGCCAGCAGCTTTCAGGGGTCGGACACCGGGGAGCTGTTTTTT.